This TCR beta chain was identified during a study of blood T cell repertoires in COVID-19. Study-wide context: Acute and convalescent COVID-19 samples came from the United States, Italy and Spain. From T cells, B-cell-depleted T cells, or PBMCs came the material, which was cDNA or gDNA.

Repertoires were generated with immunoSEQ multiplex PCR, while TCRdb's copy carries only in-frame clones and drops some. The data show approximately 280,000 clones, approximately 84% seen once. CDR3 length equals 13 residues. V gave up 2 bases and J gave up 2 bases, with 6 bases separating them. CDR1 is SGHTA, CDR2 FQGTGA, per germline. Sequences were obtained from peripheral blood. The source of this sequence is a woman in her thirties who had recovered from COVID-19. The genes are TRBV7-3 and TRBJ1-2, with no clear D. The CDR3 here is CASSLGGNYGYTF. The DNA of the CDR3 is TGTGCCAGCAGCTTAGGCGGAAACTATGGCTACACCTTC.